This entry features one TCR beta chain sequence. V shed 0 bases and J shed 5 bases, with 20 bases lying between them. The length of the CDR3 is 17 residues. CDR1 and CDR2 from the germline V gene are SGHKS and YYEKEE (reference sequence). Sequenced by immunoSEQ multiplex PCR; TCRdb stores in-frame clones only, minus some. In the table there are over 150,000 clones, 70% to 85% of which are singletons. The data originate from a study of blood T cell repertoires in COVID-19. Sequenced sample: peripheral blood. The chain joins TRBV5-5 to TRBJ2-5, with D perhaps matching TRBD2 (6 bases). The source of this sequence is a human donor in a cohort sampled during active COVID-19. As DNA, the CDR3 is TGTGCCAGCAGCTTGGGAGGGCGGGGAAGTCTTTGGGAGACCCAGTACTTC. Translated, it gives CASSLGGRGSLWETQYF.